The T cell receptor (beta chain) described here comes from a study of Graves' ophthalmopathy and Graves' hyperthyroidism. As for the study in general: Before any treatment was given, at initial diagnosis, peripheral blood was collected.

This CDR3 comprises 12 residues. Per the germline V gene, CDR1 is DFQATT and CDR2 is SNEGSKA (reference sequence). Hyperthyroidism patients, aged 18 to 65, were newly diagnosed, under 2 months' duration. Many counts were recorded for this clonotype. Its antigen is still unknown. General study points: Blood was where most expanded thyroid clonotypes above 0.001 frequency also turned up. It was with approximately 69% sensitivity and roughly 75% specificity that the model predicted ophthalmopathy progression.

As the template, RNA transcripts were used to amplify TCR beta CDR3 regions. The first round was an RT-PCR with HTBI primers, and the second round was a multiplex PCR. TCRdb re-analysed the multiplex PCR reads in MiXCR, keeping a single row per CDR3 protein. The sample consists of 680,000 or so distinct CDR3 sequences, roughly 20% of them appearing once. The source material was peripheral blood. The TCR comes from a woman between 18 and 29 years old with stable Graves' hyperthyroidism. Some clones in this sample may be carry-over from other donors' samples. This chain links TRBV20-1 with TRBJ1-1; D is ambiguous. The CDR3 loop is CSPRRKNTEAFF. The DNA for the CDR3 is TGCAGCCCTAGACGGAAGAACACTGAAGCTTTCTTT.